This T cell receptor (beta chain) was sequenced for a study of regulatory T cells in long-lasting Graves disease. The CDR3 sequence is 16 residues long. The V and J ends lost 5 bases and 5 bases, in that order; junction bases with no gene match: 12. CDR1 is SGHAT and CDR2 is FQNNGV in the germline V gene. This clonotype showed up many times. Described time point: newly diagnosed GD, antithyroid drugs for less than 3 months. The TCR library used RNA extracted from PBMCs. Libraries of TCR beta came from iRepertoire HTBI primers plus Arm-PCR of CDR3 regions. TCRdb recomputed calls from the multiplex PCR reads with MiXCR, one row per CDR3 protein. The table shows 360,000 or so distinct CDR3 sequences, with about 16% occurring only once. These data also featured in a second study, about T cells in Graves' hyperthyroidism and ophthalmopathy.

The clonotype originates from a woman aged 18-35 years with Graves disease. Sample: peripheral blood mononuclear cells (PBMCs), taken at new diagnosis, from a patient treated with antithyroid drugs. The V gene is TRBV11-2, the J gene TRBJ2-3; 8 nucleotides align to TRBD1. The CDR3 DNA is TGTGCCAGCAGCATCAGGACAGGGAACGTCGTAGATACGCAGTATTTT. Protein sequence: CASSIRTGNVVDTQYF.